Each of the 8 T cell receptor beta chains below was sequenced from the same sample in a study of blood T cell repertoires in COVID-19. The protocol was immunoSEQ multiplex PCR, while the TCRdb copy is restricted to in-frame clones and leaves out a portion. Of around 210,000 clones in the sample, about 82% were seen once. Sample: peripheral blood. These receptors were taken from a man aged 50 or older with COVID-19, enrolled during active disease.

This clone was counted a few times. This rearrangement joins TRBV6-5 to TRBJ2-5; 7 bases fit TRBD2. Germline loops: CDR1 MNHEY, CDR2 SVGAGI. V gave up 2 bases and J gave up 4 bases; unmatched junction bases: 4. This CDR3 is 14 amino acids long. The CDR3 loop reads CASSYGGDPETQYF. The CDR3 nucleotides are TGTGCCAGCAGTTACGGGGGGGATCCAGAGACCCAGTACTTC.

The chain uses TRBV18 and TRBJ1-2; a possible D gene is TRBD1 (6 bases). Per the germline V gene, CDR1 is KGHSH and CDR2 is LQKENI. Trimming removed 2 bases from V and 7 bases from J, with 17 bases in between. The CDR3 length is 15 residues. The CDR3 region is CASSPAIGGDGGYTF. The CDR3 DNA is TGTGCCAGCTCACCAGCGATAGGGGGGGACGGTGGCTACACCTTC.

The chain joins TRBV6-1 to TRBJ1-2, with D possibly being TRBD1 (6 bases). V was cut by 0 bases and J by 4 bases, with 12 bases left in between. CDR1 and CDR2 from the germline V gene are MNHNS and SASEGT. CDR3 length equals 15 residues. The CDR3 DNA follows: TGTGCCAGCAGTGAAGCCCACAGGGAGAGCTATGGCTACACCTTC. Its translation is CASSEAHRESYGYTF.

This chain joins TRBV4-1 and TRBJ1-4; the match to TRBD1 covers 7 bases. Trimming cost V 4 bases and J 8 bases; bases outside gene matches: 7. The CDR3 is 14 amino acids. From germline, CDR1 is MGHRA and CDR2 YSYEKL. The CDR3 DNA sequence: TGCGCCAGCAGCCGTGACAGGGTAGGAGAAAAACTGTTTTTT. This codes for CASSRDRVGEKLFF.

This chain connects TRBV19 to TRBJ2-5; TRBD2 matches 8 bases. Trimming cost V 2 bases and J 4 bases; bases outside gene matches: 3. This CDR3 is 14 amino acids long. Germline lookup yields CDR1 LNHDA and CDR2 SQIVND (reference sequence). The CDR3: CASSIYGGAETQYF. Here the CDR3 DNA reads TGTGCCAGTAGTATATACGGGGGGGCAGAGACCCAGTACTTC.

The chain links TRBV4-3 to TRBJ1-5; 8 bases align to TRBD1. Germline V gene lookup returns CDR1 LGHNA and CDR2 YSLEER. This CDR3 region has 16 residues. V lost 0 bases and J lost 7; bases outside the gene matches: 8. The CDR3 loop reads CASSQDETGVGQPQHF. The CDR3 coding sequence is TGCGCCAGCAGCCAAGACGAGACAGGGGTAGGGCAGCCCCAGCATTTT.

The V call is TRBV19, the J call TRBJ2-5, with TRBD1 identical over 7 bases. The germline gives CDR1 LNHDA, CDR2 SQIVND (reference sequence). This CDR3 contains 13 residues. V was clipped by 4 bases and J by 5 bases; unmatched bases: 4. CDR3 nucleotides: TGTGCCAGTAGTAAACAGGGGTGGGAGACCCAGTACTTC. This sequence encodes CASSKQGWETQYF. Full variable domain (rest looked up from reference TRBV19 and TRBJ2-5): DGGITQSPKYLFRKEGQNVTLSCEQNLNHDAMYWYRQDPGQGLRLIYYSQIVNDFQKGDIAEGYSVSREKKESFPLTVTSAQKNPTAFYLCASSKQGWETQYFGPGTRLLVL.

The CDR3 DNA sequence: TGTGCCAGCAGCTTCGCGGGGGGCCCAAGCACAGATACGCAGTATTTT. Translating it yields CASSFAGGPSTDTQYF. The V gene is TRBV7-8, the J gene TRBJ2-3; 8 bases line up with TRBD2. Germline CDR1 is SGHVS and CDR2 is FQNEAQ. There are 16 residues in the CDR3. V trimming: 3 bases; J trimming: 0 bases; junction bases outside the gene matches: 5.